The source of this T cell receptor beta chain is a study of shared clonotypes between healthy human individuals (dated by TCRdb to 2020 to 2022). Turning to the overall study: The cohort included a few men and a couple of women between 18 and 49 years of age. Each donor's leukapheresis produced roughly between about 0.9 and 9.5 billion PBMCs. To estimate repertoire size and how much clonotypes are shared between individuals, the study performed deep sequencing of blood TCR repertoires from a handful of healthy adults. Libraries were prepared and TCR repertoires were sequenced by different laboratories using diverse techniques, in order to increase sequencing depth and limit assay-specific biases. For each donor, CD4 naive and CD4 memory were each given three plates, CD8 naive was given two plates, and CD8 memory was given one plate.

For the CD8 naive samples, CD45RO-negative cells were positively selected for CCR7, yielding a CD45RA+CCR7+ population from which TemRA cells were excluded. Donors were healthy HIV-negative adults with no recently reported acute infections or vaccinations. Every donor was a Caucasian adult living in Nashville, Tennessee, USA. Blood was obtained by leukapheresis, after which PBMCs were separated by Ficoll-Histopaque density gradient centrifugation and cryopreserved in liquid nitrogen vapor phase. Purity and quantity of every magnetically sorted T cell population were checked by analytical flow cytometry. From each sorted fraction, genomic DNA was isolated and quantified by UV absorbance on a Nanodrop 2000c. Using the deep immunoSEQ assay, TCR CDR3 regions were amplified from genomic DNA by multiplex PCR. Extracted genomic DNA from each cell subset was distributed evenly across all wells of several immunoSEQ 96-well plates, and each plate was treated as a replicate. For sorted subsets, 200 ng of genomic DNA, equivalent to 30,000 or so T cell genomes, went into each replicate PCR. Purified libraries were measured with a Qubit 3.0 fluorometer, size-checked on a Bioanalyzer 2100, and measured again with the KAPA Library Quantification kit. A separate single-read 150-cycle Illumina NextSeq 550 flow cell was used to sequence each immunoSEQ 96-well plate. As for the authors' bioinformatics: Because the immunoSEQ output held only junctional sequences and lacked quality scores, the filtering could not match the filtering applied to full-length reads. To assign V/J genes and CDR3, sequences were annotated using PyIR, a Python wrapper for IgBLAST v1.9, with IMGT germline references. Reads with weak V/J assignments (E-value above 1e-6), missing CDR3, stop codons, out-of-frame junctions, or ambiguous translated residues were removed. V3J clonotypes were defined by identical inferred V gene, J gene, and CDR3 amino acid sequence. The percentage overlap between two repertoires was calculated by dividing the number of shared unique clonotypes by the size of the smaller repertoire. RTK rarefaction, the Chao1 estimator, and Recon v2.1 estimates of unobserved clonotypes were used to assess repertoire richness. For all TCRbeta clonotypes obtained by the gDNA method from several donors, generation probabilities were computed with OLGA. This immuneACCESS table, as held by TCRdb, lists in-frame sequences with V and J called but not all clones. Of the missing ones, under half trace to an unresolved V gene in checked studies; the others have no known cause. V, J and clone size are those of that table, while D and trimming were read from the DNA. This sample holds some 2 million clones; about 95% were observed only once. Jointly, the top ten make up 0.9% to 1.3% of the sample.

Results and caveats for the whole study, not just this receptor: Because the study included a small number of donors, the genetic and exposure-history diversity represented was limited. Only blood was sampled, and tissue TCR repertoires likely differ from those in blood. Across a few donors, around 5.4% of naive CD4, more than 3% of naive CD8, around 2.1% of memory CD4, and about 0.4% of memory CD8 clonotypes were shared. Naive subsets generally had larger estimated clonotype richness than memory subsets did. Rarefaction of sorted-subset datasets indicated incomplete sequencing despite the large sequencing depth. Based on pairwise subsampling, the degree of clonotype sharing among donors was expected to be affected by sequencing depth. Higher generation probabilities were observed for clonotypes shared by all four sorted-subset donors than for non-shared clonotypes.

Note on this clone: The target of this receptor is not known. The input lacks base qualities; no much larger clone sits a single base away. The same CDR3 arises from other DNA sequences in this sample as well.

Trimming at the junction amounts to 2 bases on V and 2 bases on J, and the germline ends lie 5 bases apart. The cysteine opens and the phenylalanine closes a CDR3 of 13 amino acids. CDR3 DNA is the only sequence kept; it has 39 bases, read in frame from the first base. From the germline V gene, CDR1 is SGHDT and CDR2 is YYEEEE. This receptor was obtained from a man aged 18 to 35 in good health. The sample consisted of naive CD8+ T cells sorted from blood. Reading the label with the study, this specimen's cell subset or site is: CD45RA+CCR7+. The chain uses TRBV5-6 and TRBJ2-1; there is no confident call for the D gene. The DNA sequence is given as TGTGCCAGCAGCTTAAGTACCTACAATGAGCAGTTCTTC. Its translation reads: CASSLSTYNEQFF.